The T cell receptor beta chain described here comes from a study of T cell changes during pregnancy in multiple sclerosis. Germline V gene lookup returns CDR1 MNHEY and CDR2 SVGAGI. The CDR3 consists of 16 residues. With 4 bases clipped from V and 4 bases from J, the junction kept 9 bases outside the gene matches. Produced via immunoSEQ multiplex PCR; TCRdb's table is partial and in-frame only. The sample has tens of thousands of clones; roughly 92% are singletons. The clonotype was recovered from a female donor with multiple sclerosis, enrolled in a pregnancy study. This material consisted of CD4+ T cells from peripheral blood mononuclear cells, taken in the third trimester of pregnancy. The chain uses TRBV6-5 and TRBJ1-5; 8 nucleotides agree with TRBD1. In nucleotides, the CDR3 is TGTGCCAGCAGTTCAGGGACAGGCGGTGGAAATCAGCCCCAGCATTTT. Protein sequence: CASSSGTGGGNQPQHF.